This passage covers 24 T cell receptor beta chains from one sample sequenced in a study of CD8 T cells in Susac syndrome. After extraction with the RNeasy kit, roughly 0.45 to 1 ug of the RNA was reverse transcribed using random hexamers. TCRdb ran MiXCR on the immunoSEQ multiplex PCR reads and lists one entry per CDR3 protein. There are around 200,000 distinct CDR3 sequences in the sample; around 93% occur only once, and just over 0.08% lies in the top ten. Material for sequencing was CD4+ T cells from PBMCs. Receptor source: a human donor with multiple sclerosis.

This rearrangement joins TRBV29-1 to TRBJ1-4; 7 bases are a match to TRBD1. CDR3 length: 14 residues. CDR1 is SQVTM, CDR2 ANQGSEA, per germline. V trimming: 2 bases; J trimming: 7 bases; junction bases outside the gene matches: 7. This chain's CDR3 is CSVEWRGRGEKLFF. The CDR3 region has the DNA TGCAGCGTTGAATGGAGGGGGCGAGGTGAAAAACTGTTTTTT.

The chain carries TRBV7-9 and TRBJ2-3; D is tentatively TRBD1 or TRBD2 (5 bases each). Germline lookup yields CDR1 SEHNR and CDR2 FQNEAQ (reference sequence). Trimming removed 6 bases at V and 2 bases at J, with 9 bases between. The CDR3 sequence is 13 residues long. CDR3 sequence (DNA): TGTGCCAGCAGGAGAGGGACCACAGATACGCAGTATTTT. Amino acids: CASRRGTTDTQYF.

The V and J genes are TRBV4-2 and TRBJ1-2; perhaps TRBD1 as D (6 bases). There are 13 residues in the CDR3. With 4 bases removed from V and 7 bases from J, the gap between germline ends came to 13 bases. Germline lookup yields CDR1 LGHNA and CDR2 YNFKEQ. The CDR3 DNA sequence: TGTGCCAGCAGCCCATTAACAGGGCTTGGCTACACCTTC. This gives the protein CASSPLTGLGYTF.

The rearrangement joins TRBV20-1 to TRBJ2-3; TRBD2 matches at 12 bases. V dropped 0 bases and J dropped 8; count of bases not matched to a gene: 12. The CDR3 has 17 residues. The V gene's germline CDR1 is DFQATT and CDR2 SNEGSKA (reference sequence). CDR3: CSAREPTSGGPAGTQYF. In nucleotides, the CDR3 is TGCAGTGCTAGAGAACCGACTAGCGGGGGCCCAGCGGGTACGCAGTATTTT.

The chain is built from TRBV29-1 and TRBJ1-1; D is unresolved. The V end was cut by 3 bases, the J end by 1 base, with 12 bases between. This CDR3 is 14 amino acids long. The germline CDR1 and CDR2 sequences are SQVTM and ANQGSEA. The CDR3 spells CSVEMDWRNTEAFF. The CDR3 DNA reads TGCAGCGTTGAGATGGACTGGCGGAACACTGAAGCTTTCTTT.

The chain couples TRBV20-1 to TRBJ2-1, with D maybe TRBD2 (5 bases). The V and J ends lost 3 bases and 5 bases respectively, with 14 bases between them. The CDR3 spans 14 residues. The germline gives CDR1 DFQATT, CDR2 SNEGSKA (reference sequence). CDR3 residues: CSASAARGHNEQFF. The CDR3 DNA is TGCAGTGCTAGCGCCGCCCGGGGTCACAATGAGCAGTTCTTC.

The gene calls are TRBV7-2 and TRBJ2-5; the match to TRBD2 covers 15 bases. Germline V gene data show CDR1 as SGHTA and CDR2 as FQGNSA. This CDR3 region has 17 residues. J was trimmed by 4 bases and V by 5 bases; bases with no gene match: 8. Written as DNA, the CDR3 is TGTGCCAGCAGCCCCGGGACTAGCGGGGGGTTGGCAGAGACCCAGTACTTC. Its protein is CASSPGTSGGLAETQYF. Looking up the rest from reference TRBV7-2 and TRBJ2-5 gives the full variable domain: GAGVSQSPSNKVTEKGKDVELRCDPISGHTALYWYRQSLGQGLEFLIYFQGNSAPDKSGLPSDRFSAERTGGSVSTLTIQRTQQEDSAVYLCASSPGTSGGLAETQYFGPGTRLLVL.

This chain connects TRBV2 to TRBJ2-5; 11 positions match TRBD1. Per germline, CDR1 SNHLY and CDR2 FYNNEI. This CDR3 comprises 14 residues. Trimming took 4 bases from V and 3 from J; bases not matched to a gene: 1. CDR3 protein: CASSGGQGEETQYF. CDR3 in DNA: TGTGCCAGCAGTGGGGGACAGGGGGAAGAGACCCAGTACTTC. Drawing the rest from reference TRBV2 and TRBJ2-5, the complete variable domain is EPEVTQTPSHQVTQMGQEVILRCVPISNHLYFYWYRQILGQKVEFLVSFYNNEISEKSEIFDDQFSVERPDGSNFTLKIRSTKLEDSAMYFCASSGGQGEETQYFGPGTRLLVL.

This clonotype was seen just once. The chain carries TRBV6-5 and TRBJ1-4; no clear D gene. Trimming took off 0 bases at V and 0 bases at J, with 11 bases between the two ends. CDR3 length equals 17 residues. CDR1 and CDR2 (germline): MNHEY, SVGAGI. In DNA form, the CDR3 reads TGTGCCAGCAGTTACTCGCGAGAGCACGCAACTAATGAAAAACTGTTTTTT. Translation gives CASSYSREHATNEKLFF.

The chain recombines TRBV12-3 or TRBV12-4 with TRBJ2-6, with 8 nucleotides matching TRBD1. Trimming removed 4 bases from V and 2 bases from J; junction bases left unmatched: 4. There are 16 residues in the CDR3. In nucleotides, the CDR3 is TGTGCCAGCAGTTACGACAGGGGTCCTGGGGCCAACGTCCTGACTTTC. Translated, it gives CASSYDRGPGANVLTF.

CDR3 residues: CASSSRTSNEQFF. CDR3 nucleotide sequence: TGTGCCAGCAGCTCTCGGACTAGCAATGAGCAGTTCTTC. The chain combines TRBV9 with TRBJ2-1; TRBD2 matches 7 bases. The CDR3 totals 13 residues. V trimming: 4 bases; J trimming: 6 bases; junction bases outside the gene matches: 4. Germline assignment: CDR1 SGDLS and CDR2 YYNGEE.

The V and J genes are TRBV30 and TRBJ1-1, with D hard to call. The germline CDR1 and CDR2 sequences are GTSNPN and SVGIG (reference sequence). CDR3 length: 12 amino acids. V gave up 5 bases and J gave up 4 bases, with 11 bases separating them. For the CDR3, the DNA is TGTGCCTGGGGACCCCGGAGCACTGAAGCTTTCTTT. Translating gives CAWGPRSTEAFF.

This sequence joins TRBV12-3 or TRBV12-4 and TRBJ2-6; TRBD1 matches 8 bases. The length of the CDR3 is 17 residues. Trimming cost V 7 bases and J 4 bases; bases outside gene matches: 12. DNA of the CDR3: TGTGCCAGCATGGATGGACAGGGTGTTTTGGGGGCCAACGTCCTGACTTTC. It yields the protein CASMDGQGVLGANVLTF.

The V call is TRBV30, the J call TRBJ1-1, with D maybe TRBD1 (6 bases). The CDR3 runs to 11 residues. The V end lost 3 bases, the J end lost 7 bases, and 9 bases lay between the germline ends. Germline-derived CDR1 and CDR2 are GTSNPN and SVGIG (reference sequence). The CDR3 DNA reads as TGTGCCTGGAGCCAGGACAGTGAAGCTTTCTTT. It specifies CAWSQDSEAFF.

Here the CDR3 DNA reads TGTGCCAGCAGCCAAGCCTCAGAGACCCAGTACTTC. Its protein is CASSQASETQYF. The chain joins TRBV14 to TRBJ2-5; unclear D gene. The germline V gene encodes CDR1 SGHDN and CDR2 FVKESK. The V end was cut by 1 base, the J end by 4 bases, with 4 bases between. The CDR3 length is 12 residues.

This clonotype appeared a single time. The gene calls are TRBV13 and TRBJ2-1, with 8 positions matching TRBD2. Germline V CDR1 and CDR2: PRHDT, FYEKMQ (reference sequence). Trimming cost V 5 bases and J 0 bases; bases outside gene matches: 9. The CDR3 contains 17 residues. The CDR3 spells CASSMRAGDFSYNEQFF. The CDR3 DNA reads TGTGCCAGCAGCATGCGAGCGGGGGATTTCTCCTACAATGAGCAGTTCTTC.

The V gene is TRBV3-1, the J gene TRBJ1-1; D unresolved. The ends were cut back, 6 bases at V and 4 bases at J, with 6 bases in the middle. Germline loops: CDR1 LGHDT, CDR2 YNNKEL (reference sequence). The CDR3 sequence is 11 residues long. As DNA, the CDR3 is TGTGCCAGCAGACAAACCACTGAAGCTTTCTTT. It codes for CASRQTTEAFF.

The rearrangement joins TRBV20-1 to TRBJ1-6, with D possibly TRBD1 on 5 matching bases. V gave up 5 bases and J gave up 8 bases, with 19 bases separating them. CDR1 and CDR2 from the germline V gene are DFQATT and SNEGSKA (reference sequence). The CDR3 is 15 amino acids. This CDR3 is CSALNPARVDSPLHF. The CDR3 region has the DNA TGCAGTGCTCTGAACCCGGCCAGGGTAGATTCACCCCTCCACTTT.

The J gene is TRBJ2-1, the V gene TRBV7-2, with D tentatively TRBD1 or TRBD2 (5 bases each). The CDR3 extends over 15 amino acids. The germline V and J ends were trimmed by 7 bases and 6 bases, with 19 bases remaining between them. Per germline, CDR1 SGHTA and CDR2 FQGNSA. The CDR3 loop reads CASTAPGLRPNEQFF. In DNA form, the CDR3 reads TGTGCCAGCACCGCTCCGGGGCTAAGGCCCAATGAGCAGTTCTTC.

This chain links TRBV4-1 with TRBJ2-5; unclear D gene. This CDR3 comprises 12 residues. The V end was cut by 9 bases, the J end by 5 bases, with 13 bases between. CDR1 is MGHRA and CDR2 is YSYEKL in the germline V gene. In DNA form, the CDR3 reads TGCGCCAGTGGGCCAATCCGGGAGACCCAGTACTTC. Encoded protein: CASGPIRETQYF.

The chain joins TRBV20-1 to TRBJ2-7, with D possibly TRBD2 on 5 matching bases. CDR1 and CDR2 from the germline V gene are DFQATT and SNEGSKA (reference sequence). The CDR3 loop spans 11 amino acids. The V and J ends lost 6 bases and 4 bases respectively, with 10 bases between them. The CDR3, as DNA: TGCAGTGCAGGGAGTTTTTACGAGCAGTACTTC. Protein product: CSAGSFYEQYF.

The chain has TRBV6-6 and TRBJ2-7, with D possibly TRBD2 on 5 matching bases. The ends were cut back, 5 bases at V and 4 bases at J, with 15 bases in the middle. This CDR3 comprises 14 residues. CDR1 is MNHNY and CDR2 is SVGAGI in the germline V gene (reference sequence). This CDR3 is CASSPPERNYEQYV. DNA of the CDR3: TGTGCCAGCAGTCCGCCGGAGCGGAATTACGAGCAGTACGTC.

The gene calls are TRBV7-3 and TRBJ1-1; no firm D call. Germline lookup yields CDR1 SGHTA and CDR2 FQGTGA. The CDR3 extends over 13 amino acids. Trimming took off 5 bases at V and 7 bases at J, with 14 bases between the two ends. CDR3: CASSRSPEGEAFF. The CDR3 nucleotides read TGTGCCAGCAGCCGAAGTCCGGAAGGTGAAGCTTTCTTT.

The rearrangement joins TRBV20-1 to TRBJ1-2; 7 positions match TRBD1. This CDR3 has 15 amino acids. The V gene end was trimmed by 5 bases and the J gene end by 4 bases; junction bases not matched to a gene: 13. Per the germline V gene, CDR1 is DFQATT and CDR2 is SNEGSKA (reference sequence). The DNA of the CDR3 is TGCAGTGCTCAGATGACAGGGACCGGGGGCTATGGCTACACCTTC. It specifies CSAQMTGTGGYGYTF.